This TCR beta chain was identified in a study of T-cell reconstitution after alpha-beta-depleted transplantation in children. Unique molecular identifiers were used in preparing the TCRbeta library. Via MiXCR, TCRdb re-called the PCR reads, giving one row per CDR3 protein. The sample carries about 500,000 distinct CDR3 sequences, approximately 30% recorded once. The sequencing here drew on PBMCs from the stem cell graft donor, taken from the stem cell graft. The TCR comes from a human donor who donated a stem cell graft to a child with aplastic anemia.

The CDR3 loop is CASSYSGGITYNEQFF. CDR3 bases: TGTGCCAGCAGTTACTCGGGGGGGATTACCTACAATGAGCAGTTCTTC. The rearrangement links TRBV6-2 or TRBV6-3 to TRBJ2-1; 7 bases align to TRBD2. This CDR3 is built from 16 residues. The J segment lost 2 bases and the V segment lost 0 bases, leaving 4 bases of the junction unmatched. CDR1 and CDR2 (germline): MNHEY, SVGEGT.